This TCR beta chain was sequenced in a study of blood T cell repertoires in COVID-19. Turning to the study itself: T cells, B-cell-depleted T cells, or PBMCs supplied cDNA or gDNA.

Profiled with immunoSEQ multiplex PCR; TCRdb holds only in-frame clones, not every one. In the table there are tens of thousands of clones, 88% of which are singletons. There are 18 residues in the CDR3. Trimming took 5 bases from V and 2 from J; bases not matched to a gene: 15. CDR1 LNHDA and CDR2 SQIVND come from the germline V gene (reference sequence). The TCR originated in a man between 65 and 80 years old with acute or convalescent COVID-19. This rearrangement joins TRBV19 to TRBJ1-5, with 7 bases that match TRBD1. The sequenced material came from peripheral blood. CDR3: CASSEDGAGGFGNQPQHF. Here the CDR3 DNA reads TGTGCCAGTAGTGAAGACGGGGCAGGGGGATTCGGCAATCAGCCCCAGCATTTT. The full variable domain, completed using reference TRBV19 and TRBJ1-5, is DGGITQSPKYLFRKEGQNVTLSCEQNLNHDAMYWYRQDPGQGLRLIYYSQIVNDFQKGDIAEGYSVSREKKESFPLTVTSAQKNPTAFYLCASSEDGAGGFGNQPQHFGDGTRLSIL.